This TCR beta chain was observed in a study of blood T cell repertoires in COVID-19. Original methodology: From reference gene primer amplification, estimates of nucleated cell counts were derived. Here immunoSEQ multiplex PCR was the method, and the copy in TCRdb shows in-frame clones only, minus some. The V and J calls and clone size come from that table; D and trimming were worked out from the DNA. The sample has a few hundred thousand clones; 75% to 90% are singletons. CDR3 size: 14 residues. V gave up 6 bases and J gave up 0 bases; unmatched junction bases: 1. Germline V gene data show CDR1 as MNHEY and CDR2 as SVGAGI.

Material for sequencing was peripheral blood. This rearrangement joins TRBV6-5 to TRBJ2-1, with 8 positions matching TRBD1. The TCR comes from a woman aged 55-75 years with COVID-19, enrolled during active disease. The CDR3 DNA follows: TGTGCCAGCAGCGGACAGGGCTCCTACAATGAGCAGTTCTTC. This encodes CASSGQGSYNEQFF.